The sequence of this TCR beta chain was determined in a study of regulatory T cells in long-lasting Graves disease. Findings and limits, study-wide: No thyroid tissue was studied; the work used peripheral blood only.

Construction of TCR beta libraries relied on iRepertoire HTBI primers and on Arm-PCR targeting CDR3 regions. TCRdb recomputed calls from the multiplex PCR reads with MiXCR, one row per CDR3 protein. The sample has around 250,000 distinct CDR3 sequences, roughly 21% seen once; the top ten hold approximately 15%. This clonotype was counted at least ten times. Its antigen is unidentified. Time point here: newly diagnosed GD, antithyroid drugs for less than 3 months. From PBMCs, RNA was extracted and then used to make the TCR library. Doctors identified Graves' disease using the American Thyroid Association guidelines. Germline loops: CDR1 DFQATT, CDR2 SNEGSKA (reference sequence). The ends lost 6 bases at V and 10 bases at J; junction bases unmatched: 15. This CDR3 contains 15 residues.

The clonotype was recovered from a female donor with Graves disease. The rearrangement uses TRBV20-1 and TRBJ1-6; TRBD1 matches 7 bases. The sequences come from peripheral blood mononuclear cells (PBMCs), collected at new diagnosis, from a patient treated with antithyroid drugs. The CDR3 nucleotides read TGCAGTGCGCAACCGGGACAGTTCACTTTATCACCCCTCCACTTT. This encodes CSAQPGQFTLSPLHF.